The rows below give T cell receptor beta chains drawn from one sample of a study of cytomegalovirus exposure and HLA in healthy donors. Produced via immunoSEQ multiplex PCR; TCRdb's table is partial and in-frame only. This sample has fewer than 120,000 clones, with around 89% found just once. Sample: PBMCs. Receptor source: a woman aged 25 to 39 in good health and CMV-seropositive. Both conserved end residues are part of each CDR3. Each record gives: CDR3 protein, V gene, clone size, J gene. Expanded clones get a size class; other rows say once, few or many, or leave the size out.

CASSQGYRLAGGQETQYF TRBV11-1 NA TRBJ2-5
CASSSPGSVSYNEQFF TRBV27 NA TRBJ2-1
CASSQAPGLADYEQYF TRBV4-3 NA TRBJ2-7
CASSPVPGGVNSPLHF TRBV5-4 NA TRBJ1-6
CAISESRLAGGKTHPDTQYF TRBV10-3 NA TRBJ2-3
CASSQIGTNTDTQYF TRBV4-1 NA TRBJ2-3
CASSLGGNIRAYQPQHF TRBV7-2 few TRBJ1-5
CASSSLGRTEAFF TRBV6-5 NA TRBJ1-1
CASSIGGTGTNQPQHF TRBV19 once TRBJ1-5
CASNQLASYNEQFF TRBV5-6 NA TRBJ2-1